This T cell receptor (beta chain) was found in a study of CD8 T cells in Susac syndrome. Study-wide points: The study recognized that the number of individuals in its TCR sequencing and HLA analysis was relatively small. When the CD4+ T cell repertoires of patients with Susac syndrome were examined, they did not show any clonal expansion.

In regard to this clonotype: Its specificity is not known.

Recently defined diagnostic criteria classed the Susac syndrome patients as definite or probable. RNA in amounts of roughly 0.5 to 1 ug was reverse transcribed with random hexamers. TCRdb fed the immunoSEQ multiplex PCR reads into MiXCR, producing one record per CDR3 protein. The sample includes roughly 220,000 distinct CDR3 sequences, around 93% of them seen just once. The CDR3 length is 15 residues. V lost 0 bases and J 4 bases, leaving 9 bases between the germline ends. Per germline, CDR1 LGHNA and CDR2 YNFKEQ. The receptor's source is a human donor with Susac syndrome. Sequenced sample: CD4+ T cells from PBMCs. This chain uses TRBV4-2 with TRBJ2-2; possible D gene TRBD1, 5 bases. This chain's CDR3 is CASSQEIQATGELFF. The CDR3 DNA follows: TGTGCCAGCAGCCAAGAGATACAGGCCACCGGGGAGCTGTTTTTT.